These T cell receptor beta chains were read from a single sample in a study of T-cell memory formation after mild COVID-19. One entry per CDR3 protein, called by TCRdb with MiXCR from the 5' RACE reads. The sample carries roughly 240,000 distinct CDR3 sequences, approximately 15% recorded once. The specimen sequenced was PBMCs or a T cell subset sorted from them (not recorded which). The receptors shown here come from an adult woman who had mild COVID-19 (a few samples of this study predate the infection). Cell type and time point are not known. CDR3s include the opening cysteine and the closing phenylalanine or tryptophan. D genes are given only for firm matches. Rows give clone size only sometimes, using once, few, many, or a class for an expanded clone.

CASSLAPGRWQETQYF	TGTGCCAGCAGCTTAGCTCCAGGGAGGTGGCAAGAGACCCAGTACTTC	TRBV7-9	16	TRBJ2-5	NA	NA
CASSEAQGADTEAFF	TGTGCCAGCAGTGAAGCCCAGGGGGCTGACACTGAAGCTTTCTTT	TRBV2	15	TRBJ1-1	TRBD1	NA
CASRSTRRNQPQHF	TGTGCCAGCAGGTCCACCAGGCGAAATCAGCCCCAGCATTTT	TRBV12-3/TRBV12-4	14	TRBJ1-5	NA	NA
CASSSGEMDTEAFF	TGCGCCAGCAGCTCGGGGGAGATGGACACTGAAGCTTTCTTT	TRBV5-1	14	TRBJ1-1	NA	few
CASSKGEGLAEGNF	TGTGCCAGCAGCAAGGGAGAGGGACTAGCGGAAGGGAATTTT	TRBV11-3	14	TRBJ2-3	TRBD2	few
CATSDVAGGGDQPQHF	TGTGCCACCAGTGATGTCGCCGGGGGGGGAGATCAGCCCCAGCATTTT	TRBV24-1	16	TRBJ1-5	NA	NA
CASSLGQIYGYTF	TGTGCCAGCAGCTTAGGTCAGATCTATGGCTACACCTTC	TRBV7-8	13	TRBJ1-2	NA	few
CASSSGGPQTQYF	TGTGCCAGCAGCTCGGGAGGGCCGCAGACCCAGTACTTC	TRBV7-2	13	TRBJ2-5	TRBD2	NA
CAWSAMGVLGRHDGELFF	TGTGCCTGGAGTGCAATGGGGGTCCTTGGACGGCATGACGGGGAGCTGTTTTTT	TRBV30	18	TRBJ2-2	NA	NA
CASSLVPGGLTEAFF	TGCGCCAGCAGCTTGGTCCCAGGGGGCCTCACTGAAGCTTTCTTT	TRBV5-1	15	TRBJ1-1	TRBD1	few